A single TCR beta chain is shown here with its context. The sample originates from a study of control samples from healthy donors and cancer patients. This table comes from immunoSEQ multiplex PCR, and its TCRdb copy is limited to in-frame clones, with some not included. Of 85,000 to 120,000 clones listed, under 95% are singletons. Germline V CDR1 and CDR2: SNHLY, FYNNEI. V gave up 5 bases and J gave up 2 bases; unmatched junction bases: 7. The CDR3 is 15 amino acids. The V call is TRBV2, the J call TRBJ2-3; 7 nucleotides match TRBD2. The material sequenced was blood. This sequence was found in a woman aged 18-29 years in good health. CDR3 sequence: CASSRRDYPTDTQYF. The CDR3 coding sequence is TGTGCCAGCAGTCGACGGGACTACCCCACAGATACGCAGTATTTT.